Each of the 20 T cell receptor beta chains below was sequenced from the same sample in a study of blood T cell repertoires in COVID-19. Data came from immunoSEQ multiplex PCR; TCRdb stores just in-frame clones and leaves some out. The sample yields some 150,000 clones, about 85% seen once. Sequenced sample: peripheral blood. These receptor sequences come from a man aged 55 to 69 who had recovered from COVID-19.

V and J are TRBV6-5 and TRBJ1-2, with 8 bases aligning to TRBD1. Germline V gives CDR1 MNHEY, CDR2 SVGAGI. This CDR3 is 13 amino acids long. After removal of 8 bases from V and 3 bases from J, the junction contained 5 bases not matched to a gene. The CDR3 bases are TGTGCCAGCTACAGGGGGAGAGACTATGGCTACACCTTC. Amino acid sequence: CASYRGRDYGYTF.

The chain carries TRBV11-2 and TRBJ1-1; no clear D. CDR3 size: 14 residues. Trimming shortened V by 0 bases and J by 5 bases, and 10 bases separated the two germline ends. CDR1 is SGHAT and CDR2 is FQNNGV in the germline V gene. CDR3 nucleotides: TGTGCCAGCAGCTTAGACCGAGGAGGAACTGAAGCTTTCTTT. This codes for CASSLDRGGTEAFF.

The CDR3 protein is CASSLSRADTQYF. The CDR3 coding sequence is TGTGCCAGCAGCTTAAGCAGGGCAGATACGCAGTATTTT. The J gene is TRBJ2-3, the V gene TRBV7-2; D might be TRBD1 (5 bases). Germline loops: CDR1 SGHTA, CDR2 FQGNSA. This CDR3 is 13 amino acids long. Trimming took off 2 bases at V and 4 bases at J, with 7 bases between the two ends.

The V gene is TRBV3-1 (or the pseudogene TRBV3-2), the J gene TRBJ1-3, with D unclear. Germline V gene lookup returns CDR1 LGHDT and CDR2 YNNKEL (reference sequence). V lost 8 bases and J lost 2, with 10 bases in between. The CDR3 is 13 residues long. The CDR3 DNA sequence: TGTGCCAGCTCCCCCGGGGCTGGAAACACCATATATTTT. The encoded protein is CASSPGAGNTIYF.

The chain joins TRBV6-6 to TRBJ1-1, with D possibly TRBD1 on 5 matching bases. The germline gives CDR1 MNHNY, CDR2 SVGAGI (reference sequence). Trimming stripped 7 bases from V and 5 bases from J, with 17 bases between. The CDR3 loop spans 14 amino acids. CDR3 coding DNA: TGTGCCAGCACCTTACTCCAGGGTTTTACTGAAGCTTTCTTT. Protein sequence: CASTLLQGFTEAFF.

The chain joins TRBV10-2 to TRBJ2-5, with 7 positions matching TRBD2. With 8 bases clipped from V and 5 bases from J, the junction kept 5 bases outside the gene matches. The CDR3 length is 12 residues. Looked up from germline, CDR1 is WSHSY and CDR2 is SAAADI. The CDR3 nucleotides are TGCGCCAGCGGGGGGGGTAGGGAGACCCAGTACTTC. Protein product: CASGGGRETQYF.

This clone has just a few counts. The CDR3 sequence is CASSIEPGTGGYGYTF. For the CDR3, the DNA is TGTGCCAGCAGCATAGAACCGGGGACAGGCGGGTATGGCTACACCTTC. The chain carries TRBV9 and TRBJ1-2, with TRBD1 matching over 8 bases. Trimming cost V 4 bases and J 5 bases; bases outside gene matches: 13. Germline V gene lookup returns CDR1 SGDLS and CDR2 YYNGEE. The CDR3 has 16 amino acids.

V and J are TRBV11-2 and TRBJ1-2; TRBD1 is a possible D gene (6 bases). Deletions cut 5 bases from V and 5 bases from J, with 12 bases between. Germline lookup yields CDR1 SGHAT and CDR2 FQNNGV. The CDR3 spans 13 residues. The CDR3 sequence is CASSRNRGYGYTF. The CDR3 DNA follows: TGTGCCAGCAGCCGCAATAGGGGGTATGGCTACACCTTC. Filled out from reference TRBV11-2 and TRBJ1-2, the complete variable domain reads EAGVAQSPRYKIIEKRQSVAFWCNPISGHATLYWYQQILGQGPKLLIQFQNNGVVDDSQLPKDRFSAERLKGVDSTLKIQPAKLEDSAVYLCASSRNRGYGYTFGSGTRLTVV.

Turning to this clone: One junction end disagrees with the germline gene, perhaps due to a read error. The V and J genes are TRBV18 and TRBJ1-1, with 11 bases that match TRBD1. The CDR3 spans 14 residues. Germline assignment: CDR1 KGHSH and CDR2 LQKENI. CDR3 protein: CTSSAGQGVTEAFF. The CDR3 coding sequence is TGTACCAGCTCAGCGGGACAGGGGGTTACTGAAGCTTTCTTT.

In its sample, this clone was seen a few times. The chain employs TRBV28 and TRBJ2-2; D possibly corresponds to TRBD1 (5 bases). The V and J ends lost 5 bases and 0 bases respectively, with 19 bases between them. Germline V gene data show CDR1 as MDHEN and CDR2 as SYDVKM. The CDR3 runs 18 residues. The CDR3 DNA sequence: TGTGCCAGCAGTCCCCTCTCGATGTGGGGCACGAACACCGGGGAGCTGTTTTTT. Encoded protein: CASSPLSMWGTNTGELFF.

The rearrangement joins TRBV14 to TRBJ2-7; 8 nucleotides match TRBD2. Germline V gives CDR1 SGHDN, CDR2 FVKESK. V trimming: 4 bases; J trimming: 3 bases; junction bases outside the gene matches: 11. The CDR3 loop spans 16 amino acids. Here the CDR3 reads CASSPSAGLVIYEQYF. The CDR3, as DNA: TGTGCCAGCAGCCCTTCCGCGGGACTAGTTATCTACGAGCAGTACTTC.

The CDR3: CASSRATGVSGNQPQHF. In nucleotides, the CDR3 is TGTGCCAGCAGCCGCGCGACAGGGGTTAGTGGCAATCAGCCCCAGCATTTT. The V call is TRBV6-2 or TRBV6-3, the J call TRBJ1-5, with 8 bases lining up with TRBD1. The CDR3 loop spans 17 amino acids. Germline V gene data show CDR1 as MNHEY and CDR2 as SVGEGT. V lost 6 bases and J lost 2; bases outside the gene matches: 12.

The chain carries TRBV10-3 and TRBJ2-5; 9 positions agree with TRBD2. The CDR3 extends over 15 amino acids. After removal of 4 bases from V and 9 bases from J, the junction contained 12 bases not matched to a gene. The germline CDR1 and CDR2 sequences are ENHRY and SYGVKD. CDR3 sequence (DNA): TGTGCCATCAGTGGAGGAGCGGGGGGAAGGGAGTCCCAGTACTTC. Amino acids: CAISGGAGGRESQYF.

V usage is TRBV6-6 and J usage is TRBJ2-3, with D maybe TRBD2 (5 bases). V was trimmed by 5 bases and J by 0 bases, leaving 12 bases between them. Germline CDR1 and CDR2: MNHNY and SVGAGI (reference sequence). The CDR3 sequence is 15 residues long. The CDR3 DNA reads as TGTGCCAGCAGTCCTAGCTTACTTAGCACAGATACGCAGTATTTT. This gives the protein CASSPSLLSTDTQYF.

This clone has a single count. The CDR3 loop reads CASSPSQVRNTEAFF. The CDR3 nucleotides read TGTGCCAGCAGCCCCTCCCAGGTCAGGAACACTGAAGCTTTCTTT. The chain links TRBV7-3 to TRBJ1-1; D gene unclear. Germline V CDR1 and CDR2: SGHTA, FQGTGA. This CDR3 spans 15 amino acids. V lost 5 bases to trimming and J lost 1 base, with 14 bases between them.

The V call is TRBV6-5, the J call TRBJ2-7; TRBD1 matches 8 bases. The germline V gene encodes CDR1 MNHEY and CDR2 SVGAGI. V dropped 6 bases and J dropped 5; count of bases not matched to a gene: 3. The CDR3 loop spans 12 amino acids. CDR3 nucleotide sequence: TGTGCCAGCAGGATGACAGGGGACGAGCAGTACTTC. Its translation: CASRMTGDEQYF.

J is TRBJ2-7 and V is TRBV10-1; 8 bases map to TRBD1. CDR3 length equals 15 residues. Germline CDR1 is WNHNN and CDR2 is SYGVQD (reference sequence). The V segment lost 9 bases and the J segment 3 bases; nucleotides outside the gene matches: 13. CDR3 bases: TGCGCCAGTGGGGGACCGGGACAGGTGATCTACGAGCAGTACTTC. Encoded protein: CASGGPGQVIYEQYF.

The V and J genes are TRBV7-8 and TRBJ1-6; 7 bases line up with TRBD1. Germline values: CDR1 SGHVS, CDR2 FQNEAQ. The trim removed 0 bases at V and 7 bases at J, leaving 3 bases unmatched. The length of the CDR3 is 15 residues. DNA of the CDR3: TGTGCCAGCAGCTTAGCCGGGACAGACAATTCACCCCTCCACTTT. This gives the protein CASSLAGTDNSPLHF.

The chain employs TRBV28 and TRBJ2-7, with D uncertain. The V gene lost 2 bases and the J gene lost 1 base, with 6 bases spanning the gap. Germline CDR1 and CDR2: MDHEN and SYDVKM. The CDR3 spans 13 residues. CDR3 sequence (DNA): TGTGCCAGCAGTTTAGAGGTGTCCTACGAGCAGTACTTC. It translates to CASSLEVSYEQYF.

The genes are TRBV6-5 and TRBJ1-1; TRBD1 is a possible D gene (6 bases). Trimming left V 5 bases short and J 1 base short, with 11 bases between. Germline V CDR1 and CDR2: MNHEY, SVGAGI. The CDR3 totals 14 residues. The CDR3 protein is CASSQDRRNTEAFF. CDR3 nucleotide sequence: TGTGCCAGCAGTCAGGACAGACGGAACACTGAAGCTTTCTTT.